This T cell receptor (beta chain) is drawn from a study of cytomegalovirus exposure and HLA in healthy donors. In the case of this clone: Its antigen is still unknown.

The PCR used 60 Vbeta and 13 Jbeta primers. Source study methods: Later, 75 million to 100 million unique TCR beta chains were counted in an analysis, and approximately 10 million of them were shared. Profiling relied on immunoSEQ multiplex PCR, and the TCRdb table lists in-frame clones only, not all of them. The DNA was the basis for D and trimming; V, J and clone size are from that table. The sample has about 120,000 clones, 60% to 85% seen once; the top ten hold around 5.2%. CDR1 SGHTS and CDR2 YDEGEE come from the germline V gene. V gave up 6 bases and J gave up 7 bases, with 17 bases separating them. The CDR3 length is 14 residues. General study findings and limits: The study listed approximately 170 cytomegalovirus-associated TCR beta chains.

The source material was PBMCs. The chain uses TRBV5-8 and TRBJ2-1; the D gene is possibly TRBD1 (6 bases). The source is a man aged 45-65 years in good health and CMV-seropositive. The CDR3 nucleotides read TGTGCCAGCACCCCCCGGGCAGGGACAAATGAGCAGTTCTTC. It specifies CASTPRAGTNEQFF.